Below, 9 T cell receptor beta chains from the same sample are listed, as sequenced in a study of blood T cell repertoires in COVID-19. Some clones are missing from TCRdb's copy, which holds only in-frame ones; the method was immunoSEQ multiplex PCR. The sample yields over 30,000 clones, about 90% seen once. Specimen: peripheral blood. Receptors originate from a man at least 80 years old with active COVID-19.

CDR3 amino acids: CASRPSGPTGELFF. CDR3 nucleotide sequence: TGTGCCAGCAGGCCCAGCGGGCCCACCGGGGAGCTGTTTTTT. This chain links TRBV27 with TRBJ2-2; a possible D gene is TRBD2 (6 bases). V lost 6 bases and J lost 4, with 12 bases in between. This CDR3 region has 14 residues. Germline CDR1 and CDR2: MNHEY and SMNVEV (reference sequence).

In its sample, this clone is medium-sized. V and J are TRBV18 and TRBJ2-2; D is undetermined. CDR3 length: 15 amino acids. Trimming removed 5 bases at V and 3 bases at J, with 13 bases between. In germline, CDR1 is KGHSH, CDR2 LQKENI. In nucleotides, the CDR3 is TGTGCCAGCTCATCGAAACTATTGGACACCGGGGAGCTGTTTTTT. The encoded protein is CASSSKLLDTGELFF. The whole variable domain, filled in from reference TRBV18 and TRBJ2-2, reads NAGVMQNPRHLVRRRGQEARLRCSPMKGHSHVYWYRQLPEEGLKFMVYLQKENIIDESGMPKERFSAEFPKEGPSILRIQQVVRGDSAAYFCASSSKLLDTGELFFGEGSRLTVL.

The table lists this clone with a few counts. The J gene is TRBJ2-5, the V gene TRBV11-3; 7 positions agree with TRBD1. The CDR3 totals 15 residues. V shed 0 bases, J shed 5 bases, and the junction held 6 bases outside the gene matches. Germline V gene data show CDR1 as SGHNT and CDR2 as YENEEA. In DNA, the CDR3 is TGTGCCAGCAGCTTAGAACCAGGGGGACGGGAGACCCAGTACTTC. Protein sequence: CASSLEPGGRETQYF.

The J gene is TRBJ2-7, the V gene TRBV7-9, with 7 bases matching TRBD2. The trim removed 5 bases at V and 3 bases at J, leaving 4 bases unmatched. The CDR3 totals 13 residues. Germline assignment: CDR1 SEHNR and CDR2 FQNEAQ (reference sequence). The CDR3: CASSRRTSYEQYF. The CDR3 DNA reads as TGTGCCAGCAGCCGTAGGACTAGCTACGAGCAGTACTTC.

This clone was picked up one time. This rearrangement joins TRBV5-4 to TRBJ2-1; 7 bases fit TRBD1. This CDR3 contains 15 residues. Germline loops: CDR1 SGHNT, CDR2 YYREEE (reference sequence). The junction had 8 bases not matched to a gene; V was cut back by 6 bases and J by 2 bases. The CDR3 DNA sequence: TGTGCCAGCACCACAGGGGCCATCACCTACAATGAGCAGTTCTTC. Its protein is CASTTGAITYNEQFF.

Comment on this clone: A junction boundary mismatches the germline segment, possibly from a read error. This chain uses TRBV7-9 with TRBJ2-7, with 10 bases that match TRBD1. Per the germline V gene, CDR1 is SEHNR and CDR2 is FQNEAQ (reference sequence). The CDR3 has 14 amino acids. CDR3 in DNA: TGTGCCAGCAGCTTAGAGGGGACAGGGGCTATAAAGGACTTC. Translation: CASSLEGTGAIKDF.

For the CDR3, the DNA is TGCGCCAGCAGCTTGGAGTCGGGACAAATCTATGGCTACACCTTC. Amino acid sequence: CASSLESGQIYGYTF. The rearrangement joins TRBV5-1 to TRBJ1-2; D might be TRBD1 (6 bases). CDR1 and CDR2 (germline): SGHRS, YFSETQ. The CDR3 has 15 residues. Trimming removed 0 bases from V and 4 bases from J, with 13 bases in between.

The CDR3 nucleotides are TGTGCCAGCAAAAGTGGACTAGCGGGAGTTGAGCAGTTCTTC. This sequence encodes CASKSGLAGVEQFF. The chain joins TRBV7-2 to TRBJ2-1; 13 bases map to TRBD2. V was pared by 7 bases and J by 9 bases, with 6 bases of the junction left unmatched. The CDR3 is 14 amino acids. In germline, CDR1 is SGHTA, CDR2 FQGNSA.

The genes are TRBV19 and TRBJ2-7; possible D gene TRBD1, 6 bases. There are 13 residues in the CDR3. Trimming shortened V by 4 bases and J by 6 bases, and 13 bases separated the two germline ends. The germline V gene encodes CDR1 LNHDA and CDR2 SQIVND (reference sequence). The chain's CDR3 is CASSKGHLAEQYF. As DNA, the CDR3 is TGTGCCAGTAGTAAGGGACATTTAGCCGAGCAGTACTTC. Filled out from reference TRBV19 and TRBJ2-7, the complete variable domain reads DGGITQSPKYLFRKEGQNVTLSCEQNLNHDAMYWYRQDPGQGLRLIYYSQIVNDFQKGDIAEGYSVSREKKESFPLTVTSAQKNPTAFYLCASSKGHLAEQYFGPGTRLTVT.